This TCR beta chain was recorded in a study of neurological immune-mediated disorders. This clonotype was counted many times. Its antigen is undetermined. Study observations and caveats: Private repertoires in all groups were suggested, as expanded clones shared no CDR3 amino acid sequences across subjects.

5'RACE employing 10-nucleotide random UMIs yielded the cDNA. MiXCR, applied by TCRdb to the 5' RACE reads, yields one record per CDR3 protein. The data contain approximately 58,000 distinct CDR3 sequences, roughly 10% of them seen just once; the ten biggest clones take up 1.5% to 2%. The unsorted libraries were produced from 2 million PBMCs held at -80 C. V was pared by 7 bases and J by 5 bases, with 23 bases between. The CDR3 sequence is 16 residues long. Germline V gene sequence: CDR1 MNHEY, CDR2 SVGAGI. The rearrangement uses TRBV6-5 and TRBJ1-1; D possibly corresponds to TRBD1 (5 bases). The TCR was taken from a man between 60 and 70 years old in good health. The sequenced sample was PBMCs. The chain's CDR3 is CASTHRADSLGTEAFF. The CDR3 region has the DNA TGTGCCAGCACCCATCGGGCAGACAGCCTTGGGACTGAAGCTTTCTTT.